The subject of this entry is one T cell receptor beta chain. The antigen is unknown. The table came from immunoSEQ multiplex PCR; TCRdb's copy has only in-frame clones and leaves some out. This sample has approximately 170,000 clones, with 75% to 90% found just once. This specimen comes from a study of T cell responses to AZD1222 COVID-19 vaccine. Study results and caveats: Most donors were white British, females outnumbered males, and clonal diversity was possibly underestimated. Repertoire samples came only from after the peak T cell response. Spike-specific TCR breadth and depth were elevated following two AZD1222 doses.

Trimming stripped 3 bases from V and 4 bases from J, with 12 bases between. Germline V gives CDR1 MGHDK, CDR2 SYGVNS. The CDR3 loop spans 14 amino acids. Material: peripheral blood, obtained on day 0 of AZD1222 vaccination. This rearrangement joins TRBV25-1 to TRBJ1-2; TRBD1 might be the D (5 bases). This TCR was sampled from an adult in good health. This CDR3 is CASSDSPQGYGYTF. In nucleotides, the CDR3 is TGTGCCAGCAGTGACAGCCCTCAGGGCTATGGCTACACCTTC.